These 27 T cell receptor beta chains came from one sample sequenced in a study of T cell clones after liver transplantation. Sequencing was performed with immunoSEQ multiplex PCR; in TCRdb, only in-frame clones are kept and a portion is missing. The table shows 16,000 or so clones, with over 75% occurring only once. Sequenced material: CD8+ T cells from blood, taken approximately 3.5 years after liver transplant. These TCRs come from a human patient who received a liver transplant. Some T cells may be supplied by the graft donor.

The chain carries TRBV5-1 and TRBJ1-2, with D possibly matching TRBD1 (6 bases). Germline V gene data show CDR1 as SGHRS and CDR2 as YFSETQ. The germline V and J ends were trimmed by 1 base and 1 base, with 11 bases remaining between them. This CDR3 spans 15 amino acids. The CDR3 region has the DNA TGCGCCAGCAGCTTGATCTCAGGGGTTAACTATGGCTACACCTTC. Amino acids: CASSLISGVNYGYTF. Full variable domain (missing parts from reference TRBV5-1 and TRBJ1-2): KAGVTQTPRYLIKTRGQQVTLSCSPISGHRSVSWYQQTPGQGLQFLFEYFSETQRNKGNFPGRFSGRQFSNSRSEMNVSTLELGDSALYLCASSLISGVNYGYTFGSGTRLTVV.

The gene calls are TRBV28 and TRBJ1-5; possibly TRBD1 for D (6 bases). The CDR3 covers 15 residues. V lost 7 bases and J lost 7, with 20 bases in between. In germline, CDR1 is MDHEN, CDR2 SYDVKM. CDR3 amino acids: CASTRPLEQGQPQHF. The CDR3 nucleotides are TGTGCCAGCACCCGTCCCCTAGAACAGGGCCAGCCCCAGCATTTT.

The V call is TRBV27, the J call TRBJ2-2; 7 bases are shared with TRBD1. This CDR3 spans 17 amino acids. Germline loops: CDR1 MNHEY, CDR2 SMNVEV (reference sequence). With 2 bases clipped from V and 0 bases from J, the junction kept 6 bases outside the gene matches. CDR3 bases: TGTGCCAGCAGTTTAACCCAGGGGGTCGCGAACACCGGGGAGCTGTTTTTT. This gives the protein CASSLTQGVANTGELFF.

This sequence joins TRBV7-9 and TRBJ2-3, with D uncertain. With 0 bases removed from V and 3 bases from J, the gap between germline ends came to 13 bases. CDR1 SEHNR and CDR2 FQNEAQ come from the germline V gene (reference sequence). The CDR3 has 16 amino acids. The CDR3 is CASSLAEWTGTDTQYF. CDR3 bases: TGTGCCAGCAGCTTAGCAGAGTGGACCGGGACAGATACGCAGTATTTT. The full variable domain, its missing parts supplied by reference TRBV7-9 and TRBJ2-3, is DTGVSQNPRHKITKRGQNVTFRCDPISEHNRLYWYRQTLGQGPEFLTYFQNEAQLEKSRLLSDRFSAERPKGSFSTLEIQRTEQGDSAMYLCASSLAEWTGTDTQYFGPGTRLTVL.

The gene calls are TRBV11-2 and TRBJ2-7, with a tentative D call TRBD1 (5 bases). CDR3 length equals 13 residues. The V end was cut by 1 base, the J end by 3 bases, with 7 bases between. The V gene's germline CDR1 is SGHAT and CDR2 FQNNGV. The CDR3 DNA sequence: TGTGCCAGCAGCTTAGCCAGGGACTACGAGCAGTACTTC. This encodes CASSLARDYEQYF.

The chain employs TRBV19 and TRBJ2-2, with TRBD2 identical over 9 bases. Germline V lookup: CDR1 LNHDA, CDR2 SQIVND (reference sequence). The CDR3 covers 16 residues. V shed 3 bases and J 8 bases; nucleotides not matched to a gene: 10. The CDR3 DNA reads TGTGCCAGTAGTATGACTAGCGGTTTAGGGGTAGGGGAGCTGTTTTTT. It is translated as CASSMTSGLGVGELFF. The full variable domain, rest sourced from reference TRBV19 and TRBJ2-2, is DGGITQSPKYLFRKEGQNVTLSCEQNLNHDAMYWYRQDPGQGLRLIYYSQIVNDFQKGDIAEGYSVSREKKESFPLTVTSAQKNPTAFYLCASSMTSGLGVGELFFGEGSRLTVL.

The gene calls are TRBV11-1 and TRBJ2-1; the match to TRBD2 covers 13 bases. V shed 1 base, J shed 8 bases, and the junction held 11 bases outside the gene matches. The CDR3 is 18 residues long. Looked up from germline, CDR1 is SGHAT and CDR2 is FQDESV (reference sequence). CDR3 region: CASSLDYPTSGRGYEQFF. The CDR3 DNA is TGTGCCAGCAGCTTAGACTACCCTACTAGCGGGAGGGGGTATGAGCAGTTCTTC.

The gene calls are TRBV7-8 and TRBJ2-3; possibly TRBD1 for D (5 bases). This CDR3 region has 16 residues. V was cut by 5 bases and J by 0 bases, with 15 bases left in between. The germline V gene encodes CDR1 SGHVS and CDR2 FQNEAQ. CDR3 loop: CASSHDPDTSTDTQYF. In nucleotides, the CDR3 is TGTGCCAGCAGCCACGACCCGGACACTAGCACAGATACGCAGTATTTT.

The rearrangement uses TRBV5-4 and TRBJ2-7; no clear D gene. This CDR3 has 13 residues. V was clipped by 2 bases and J by 0 bases, with 6 bases between them. CDR1 is SGHNT and CDR2 is YYREEE in the germline V gene (reference sequence). The CDR3 DNA reads TGTGCCAGCAGCTTTCCCCCCTCCTACGAGCAGTACTTC. This gives the protein CASSFPPSYEQYF.

V is TRBV28 and J is TRBJ1-2; no firm D call. The V and J ends lost 2 bases and 0 bases respectively, with 10 bases between them. The V gene's germline CDR1 is MDHEN and CDR2 SYDVKM. There are 15 residues in the CDR3. The CDR3, as DNA: TGTGCCAGCAGTTTAGGGCCGGGGACTAACTATGGCTACACCTTC. Encoded protein: CASSLGPGTNYGYTF.

CDR3 DNA: TGTGCCAGTAGAGTGAGTGAGGGGGCGAACACTGAAGCTTTCTTT. Its protein is CASRVSEGANTEAFF. J is TRBJ1-1 and V is TRBV19; 7 positions match TRBD1. V lost 6 bases, J lost 1 base, and 8 bases stayed unmatched. CDR1 is LNHDA and CDR2 is SQIVND in the germline V gene (reference sequence). The CDR3 runs to 15 residues.

The chain joins TRBV27 to TRBJ2-4; D possibly uses TRBD1 or TRBD2 (5 bases each). Per the germline V gene, CDR1 is MNHEY and CDR2 is SMNVEV (reference sequence). CDR3 length: 13 amino acids. Trimming stripped 3 bases from V and 6 bases from J, with 9 bases between. The CDR3 reads CASSFEGPNIQYF. The CDR3 coding sequence is TGTGCCAGCAGTTTTGAGGGGCCAAACATTCAGTACTTC.

This chain links TRBV29-1 with TRBJ1-1, with D uncertain. Germline assignment: CDR1 SQVTM and CDR2 ANQGSEA. The CDR3 is 11 residues long. Trimming stripped 5 bases from V and 7 bases from J, with 11 bases between. The CDR3 loop reads CSVLSAFEAFF. The CDR3 bases are TGCAGCGTTTTGAGCGCCTTTGAAGCTTTCTTT.

This chain uses TRBV5-1 with TRBJ2-1; possible D gene TRBD2, 5 bases. This CDR3 comprises 13 residues. V was cut by 4 bases and J by 12 bases, with 17 bases left in between. Germline lookup yields CDR1 SGHRS and CDR2 YFSETQ. The CDR3 nucleotides are TGCGCCAGCAGCCCCAGAACCCGGGGTGGGCAGTTCTTC. This codes for CASSPRTRGGQFF.

The chain employs TRBV12-5 and TRBJ2-3; 11 bases are shared with TRBD2. The CDR3 extends over 15 amino acids. Germline CDR1 reads LGHNT; CDR2 reads FRNRAP. Trimming cost V 7 bases and J 2 bases; bases outside gene matches: 5. CDR3 bases: TGTGCTAGTGCCGGGACTAGCGGTTTCACAGATACGCAGTATTTT. The encoded protein is CASAGTSGFTDTQYF.

The V gene is TRBV29-1, the J gene TRBJ2-3; D remains ambiguous. Deletions cut 3 bases from V and 4 bases from J, with 14 bases between. The CDR3 has 14 amino acids. CDR1 is SQVTM, CDR2 ANQGSEA, per germline. The CDR3 DNA sequence: TGCAGCGTTGAGGCTGCAGTAAAAGCAGATACGCAGTATTTT. This codes for CSVEAAVKADTQYF.

V is TRBV27 and J is TRBJ1-1; D unresolved. Trimming left V 5 bases short and J 0 bases short, with 16 bases between. CDR3 size: 16 residues. Germline values: CDR1 MNHEY, CDR2 SMNVEV (reference sequence). DNA for the CDR3: TGTGCCAGCAGTGGCCGTCGCGAGTACATGAACACTGAAGCTTTCTTT. It translates to CASSGRREYMNTEAFF.

This clone turned up a few times. V usage is TRBV4-3 and J usage is TRBJ2-2; 10 bases fit TRBD1. Per germline, CDR1 LGHNA and CDR2 YSLEER. Trimming cost V 0 bases and J 4 bases; bases outside gene matches: 2. The CDR3 extends over 16 amino acids. CDR3: CASSQERDRGTGELFF. CDR3 in DNA: TGCGCCAGCAGCCAAGAGCGGGACAGGGGCACCGGGGAGCTGTTTTTT.

The chain is built from TRBV9 and TRBJ1-1; possible D gene TRBD1, 6 bases. From germline, CDR1 is SGDLS and CDR2 YYNGEE. V lost 2 bases and J 7 bases, leaving 15 bases between the germline ends. This CDR3 is built from 14 residues. The CDR3 bases are TGTGCCAGCAGCGTCAGGGACACTACCTTTGAAGCTTTCTTT. Translating gives CASSVRDTTFEAFF.

V gene TRBV25-1 combines with J gene TRBJ1-2; D ambiguous. The CDR3 contains 12 residues. Germline CDR1 and CDR2: MGHDK and SYGVNS. V was clipped by 4 bases and J by 4 bases, with 7 bases between them. The CDR3 sequence is CASSAYIYGYTF. CDR3 sequence (DNA): TGTGCCAGCAGTGCGTACATCTATGGCTACACCTTC.

The gene calls are TRBV7-2 and TRBJ2-1; 7 nucleotides agree with TRBD1. Germline values: CDR1 SGHTA, CDR2 FQGNSA. The length of the CDR3 is 15 residues. V trimming: 4 bases; J trimming: 2 bases; junction bases outside the gene matches: 5. DNA for the CDR3: TGTGCCAGCAGCTCCCGGGACAGTCCCTACAATGAGCAGTTCTTC. This translates into CASSSRDSPYNEQFF.

The rearrangement joins TRBV7-8 to TRBJ1-2; 7 bases match TRBD1. In germline, CDR1 is SGHVS, CDR2 FQNEAQ. The CDR3 extends over 14 amino acids. The V gene end was trimmed by 5 bases and the J gene end by 5 bases; junction bases not matched to a gene: 8. This CDR3 is CASSTSEGAYGYTF. Written as DNA, the CDR3 is TGTGCCAGCAGCACCTCTGAGGGGGCGTATGGCTACACCTTC.

The chain links TRBV13 to TRBJ2-1; D gene ambiguous. The CDR3 has 14 amino acids. Germline V gene lookup returns CDR1 PRHDT and CDR2 FYEKMQ (reference sequence). Trimming shortened V by 0 bases and J by 1 base, and 4 bases separated the two germline ends. The CDR3: CASSLGASYNEQFF. In DNA form, the CDR3 reads TGTGCCAGCAGCTTAGGGGCGTCCTACAATGAGCAGTTCTTC.

The J gene is TRBJ1-5, the V gene TRBV2; no firm D call. This CDR3 comprises 14 residues. CDR1 is SNHLY and CDR2 is FYNNEI in the germline V gene. Between the trimmed V and J ends, which lost 2 bases and 7 bases, there was a span of 12 bases. CDR3 in amino acids: CASSEWKGGQPQHF. Written as DNA, the CDR3 is TGTGCCAGCAGTGAATGGAAGGGAGGACAGCCCCAGCATTTT.

J is TRBJ2-1 and V is TRBV7-8; 10 positions match TRBD1. Germline V gene sequence: CDR1 SGHVS, CDR2 FQNEAQ. The CDR3 is 14 amino acids. V lost 8 bases and J lost 1; bases outside the gene matches: 2. As DNA, the CDR3 is TGTGCCAGCGGGGACAGGGGATCCTACAATGAGCAGTTCTTC. Its protein is CASGDRGSYNEQFF.

The V gene is TRBV19, the J gene TRBJ1-1; the D gene is possibly TRBD1 (6 bases). Germline loops: CDR1 LNHDA, CDR2 SQIVND (reference sequence). The CDR3 runs 15 residues. The V end lost 0 bases, the J end lost 3 bases, and 11 bases lay between the germline ends. CDR3 DNA: TGTGCCAGTAGTATAGATGGGGGGGGCTACACTGAAGCTTTCTTT. Translating it yields CASSIDGGGYTEAFF.

The V gene is TRBV27, the J gene TRBJ2-7; TRBD2 might be the D (6 bases). V was pared by 6 bases and J by 7 bases, with 19 bases between. Germline CDR1 MNHEY, CDR2 SMNVEV (reference sequence). The CDR3 contains 14 residues. The CDR3 sequence is CASSGPGLRREQYF. The CDR3 bases are TGTGCCAGCAGCGGACCGGGACTCCGACGGGAGCAGTACTTC.